This record concerns one TCR beta chain sequence. The source of the sample is a study of T cell changes during pregnancy in multiple sclerosis. This CDR3 is 15 amino acids long. J lost 7 bases, V lost 1 base, and 10 bases had no gene match. Germline values: CDR1 PRHDT, CDR2 FYEKMQ (reference sequence). TCRdb's copy holds only in-frame clones and misses some; the assay was immunoSEQ multiplex PCR. This sample has under 70,000 clones, with 90% to 95% found just once. The rearrangement links TRBV13 to TRBJ2-7; 7 nucleotides agree with TRBD1. Sequenced here: CD8+ T cells from peripheral blood mononuclear cells, sampled after pregnancy. The receptor comes from a female donor with multiple sclerosis, enrolled in a pregnancy study. CDR3 sequence: CASSLAAGQVKEQYF. The CDR3 DNA is TGTGCCAGCAGCTTAGCTGCAGGACAGGTGAAGGAGCAGTACTTC.